This is a list of T cell receptor beta chains from one sample in a study of post-analysis software for immune sequencing data. Each CDR3 protein gets one entry after TCRdb re-called the PCR reads with MiXCR. The sample yields 650,000 to 850,000 distinct CDR3 sequences, roughly 50% seen once. The sequencing input was blood. These receptors all stem from a girl aged 10 to 17 with multiple sclerosis. CDR3s leave out the opening cysteine and the closing phenylalanine or tryptophan.

len,v_gene,j_gene,CDR3aa
13,TRBV7-8,TRBJ2-5,ASSLAIRRGETQY
15,TRBV7-9,TRBJ1-2,ASSYFGQAWGDYGYT
10,TRBV27,TRBJ1-6,ASRFNNSPLH
12,TRBV7-3,TRBJ1-2,ASSTGQRNYGYT
13,TRBV12-5,TRBJ2-1,ASGLVMGGFGEQF
13,TRBV15,TRBJ2-7,ATSRGGAGNYEQY
11,TRBV5-1,TRBJ2-5,ASSTYNQETQY
11,TRBV6-5,TRBJ2-5,ASSHLFEETQY
11,TRBV3-1,TRBJ2-2,ASSQSGAGELF
15,TRBV11-2,TRBJ1-2,ASSPSLGTRLNYGYT
11,TRBV7-9,TRBJ2-5,ASSAQGQETQY
12,TRBV15,TRBJ2-3,ATSLGTDTDTQY
12,TRBV20-1,TRBJ1-1,SARTGNRVLEAF
13,TRBV12-3/TRBV12-4,TRBJ2-3,ASSQTSGWPDTQY